What follows is one T cell receptor (beta chain) and its context. These data originate in a study of STAT5B mutations in CD4+ large granular lymphocyte leukemia. Clones were read by immunoSEQ multiplex PCR, and TCRdb kept only the in-frame ones, dropping some. Of about 50,000 clones in the sample, roughly four fifths were seen once. This TCR was recovered from a human donor in good health. Material: CD4+ T cells from blood buffy coats.

CDR3 residues: CASSLAGRETQYF. CDR3 sequence (DNA): TGCGCCAGCAGCTTGGCAGGGAGGGAGACCCAGTACTTC. The chain has TRBV5-1 and TRBJ2-5; tentative D call: TRBD2 (6 bases). Trimming cost V 0 bases and J 5 bases, with 8 bases left between them. CDR3 length: 13 amino acids. Germline V gives CDR1 SGHRS, CDR2 YFSETQ.